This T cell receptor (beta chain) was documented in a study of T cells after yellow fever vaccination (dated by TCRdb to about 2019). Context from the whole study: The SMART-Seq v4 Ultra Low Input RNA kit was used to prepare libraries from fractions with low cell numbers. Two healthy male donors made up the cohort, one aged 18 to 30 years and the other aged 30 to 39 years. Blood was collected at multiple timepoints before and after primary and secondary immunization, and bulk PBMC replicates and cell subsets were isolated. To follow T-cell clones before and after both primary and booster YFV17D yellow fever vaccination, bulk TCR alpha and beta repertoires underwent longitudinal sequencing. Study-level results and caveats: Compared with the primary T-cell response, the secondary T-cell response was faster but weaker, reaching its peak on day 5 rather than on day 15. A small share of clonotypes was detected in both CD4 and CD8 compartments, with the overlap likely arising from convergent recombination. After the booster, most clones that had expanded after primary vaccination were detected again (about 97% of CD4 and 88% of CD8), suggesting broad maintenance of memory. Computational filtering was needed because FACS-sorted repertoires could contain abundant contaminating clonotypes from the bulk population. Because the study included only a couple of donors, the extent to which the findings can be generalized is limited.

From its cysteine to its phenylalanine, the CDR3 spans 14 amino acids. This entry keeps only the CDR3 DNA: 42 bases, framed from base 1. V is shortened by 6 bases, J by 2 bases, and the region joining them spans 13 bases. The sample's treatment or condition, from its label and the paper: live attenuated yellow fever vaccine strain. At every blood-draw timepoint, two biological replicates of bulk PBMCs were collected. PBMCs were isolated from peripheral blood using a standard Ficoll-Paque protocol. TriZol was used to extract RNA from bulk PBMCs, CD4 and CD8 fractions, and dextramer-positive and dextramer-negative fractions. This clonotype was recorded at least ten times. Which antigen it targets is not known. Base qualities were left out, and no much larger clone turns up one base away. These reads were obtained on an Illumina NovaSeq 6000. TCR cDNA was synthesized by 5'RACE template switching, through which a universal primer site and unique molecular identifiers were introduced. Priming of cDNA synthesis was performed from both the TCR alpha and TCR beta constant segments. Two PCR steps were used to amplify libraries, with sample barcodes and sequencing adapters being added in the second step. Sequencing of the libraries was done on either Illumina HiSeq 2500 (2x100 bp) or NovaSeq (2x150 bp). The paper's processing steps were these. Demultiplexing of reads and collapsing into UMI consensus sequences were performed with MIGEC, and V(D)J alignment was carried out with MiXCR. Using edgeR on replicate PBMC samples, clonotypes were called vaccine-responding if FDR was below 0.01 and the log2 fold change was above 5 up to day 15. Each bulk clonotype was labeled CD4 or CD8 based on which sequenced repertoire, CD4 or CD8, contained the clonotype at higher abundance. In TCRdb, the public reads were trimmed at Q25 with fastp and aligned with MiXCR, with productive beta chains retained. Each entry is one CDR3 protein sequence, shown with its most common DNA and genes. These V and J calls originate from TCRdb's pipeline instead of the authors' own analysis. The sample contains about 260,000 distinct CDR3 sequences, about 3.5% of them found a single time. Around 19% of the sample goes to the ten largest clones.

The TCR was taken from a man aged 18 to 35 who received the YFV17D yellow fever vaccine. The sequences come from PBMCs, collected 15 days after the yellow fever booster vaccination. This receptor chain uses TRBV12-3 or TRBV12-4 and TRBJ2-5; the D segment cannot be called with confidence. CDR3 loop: CASRGSRRQETQYF. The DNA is TGTGCCAGCAGGGGGTCCCGGCGGCAAGAGACCCAGTACTTC.